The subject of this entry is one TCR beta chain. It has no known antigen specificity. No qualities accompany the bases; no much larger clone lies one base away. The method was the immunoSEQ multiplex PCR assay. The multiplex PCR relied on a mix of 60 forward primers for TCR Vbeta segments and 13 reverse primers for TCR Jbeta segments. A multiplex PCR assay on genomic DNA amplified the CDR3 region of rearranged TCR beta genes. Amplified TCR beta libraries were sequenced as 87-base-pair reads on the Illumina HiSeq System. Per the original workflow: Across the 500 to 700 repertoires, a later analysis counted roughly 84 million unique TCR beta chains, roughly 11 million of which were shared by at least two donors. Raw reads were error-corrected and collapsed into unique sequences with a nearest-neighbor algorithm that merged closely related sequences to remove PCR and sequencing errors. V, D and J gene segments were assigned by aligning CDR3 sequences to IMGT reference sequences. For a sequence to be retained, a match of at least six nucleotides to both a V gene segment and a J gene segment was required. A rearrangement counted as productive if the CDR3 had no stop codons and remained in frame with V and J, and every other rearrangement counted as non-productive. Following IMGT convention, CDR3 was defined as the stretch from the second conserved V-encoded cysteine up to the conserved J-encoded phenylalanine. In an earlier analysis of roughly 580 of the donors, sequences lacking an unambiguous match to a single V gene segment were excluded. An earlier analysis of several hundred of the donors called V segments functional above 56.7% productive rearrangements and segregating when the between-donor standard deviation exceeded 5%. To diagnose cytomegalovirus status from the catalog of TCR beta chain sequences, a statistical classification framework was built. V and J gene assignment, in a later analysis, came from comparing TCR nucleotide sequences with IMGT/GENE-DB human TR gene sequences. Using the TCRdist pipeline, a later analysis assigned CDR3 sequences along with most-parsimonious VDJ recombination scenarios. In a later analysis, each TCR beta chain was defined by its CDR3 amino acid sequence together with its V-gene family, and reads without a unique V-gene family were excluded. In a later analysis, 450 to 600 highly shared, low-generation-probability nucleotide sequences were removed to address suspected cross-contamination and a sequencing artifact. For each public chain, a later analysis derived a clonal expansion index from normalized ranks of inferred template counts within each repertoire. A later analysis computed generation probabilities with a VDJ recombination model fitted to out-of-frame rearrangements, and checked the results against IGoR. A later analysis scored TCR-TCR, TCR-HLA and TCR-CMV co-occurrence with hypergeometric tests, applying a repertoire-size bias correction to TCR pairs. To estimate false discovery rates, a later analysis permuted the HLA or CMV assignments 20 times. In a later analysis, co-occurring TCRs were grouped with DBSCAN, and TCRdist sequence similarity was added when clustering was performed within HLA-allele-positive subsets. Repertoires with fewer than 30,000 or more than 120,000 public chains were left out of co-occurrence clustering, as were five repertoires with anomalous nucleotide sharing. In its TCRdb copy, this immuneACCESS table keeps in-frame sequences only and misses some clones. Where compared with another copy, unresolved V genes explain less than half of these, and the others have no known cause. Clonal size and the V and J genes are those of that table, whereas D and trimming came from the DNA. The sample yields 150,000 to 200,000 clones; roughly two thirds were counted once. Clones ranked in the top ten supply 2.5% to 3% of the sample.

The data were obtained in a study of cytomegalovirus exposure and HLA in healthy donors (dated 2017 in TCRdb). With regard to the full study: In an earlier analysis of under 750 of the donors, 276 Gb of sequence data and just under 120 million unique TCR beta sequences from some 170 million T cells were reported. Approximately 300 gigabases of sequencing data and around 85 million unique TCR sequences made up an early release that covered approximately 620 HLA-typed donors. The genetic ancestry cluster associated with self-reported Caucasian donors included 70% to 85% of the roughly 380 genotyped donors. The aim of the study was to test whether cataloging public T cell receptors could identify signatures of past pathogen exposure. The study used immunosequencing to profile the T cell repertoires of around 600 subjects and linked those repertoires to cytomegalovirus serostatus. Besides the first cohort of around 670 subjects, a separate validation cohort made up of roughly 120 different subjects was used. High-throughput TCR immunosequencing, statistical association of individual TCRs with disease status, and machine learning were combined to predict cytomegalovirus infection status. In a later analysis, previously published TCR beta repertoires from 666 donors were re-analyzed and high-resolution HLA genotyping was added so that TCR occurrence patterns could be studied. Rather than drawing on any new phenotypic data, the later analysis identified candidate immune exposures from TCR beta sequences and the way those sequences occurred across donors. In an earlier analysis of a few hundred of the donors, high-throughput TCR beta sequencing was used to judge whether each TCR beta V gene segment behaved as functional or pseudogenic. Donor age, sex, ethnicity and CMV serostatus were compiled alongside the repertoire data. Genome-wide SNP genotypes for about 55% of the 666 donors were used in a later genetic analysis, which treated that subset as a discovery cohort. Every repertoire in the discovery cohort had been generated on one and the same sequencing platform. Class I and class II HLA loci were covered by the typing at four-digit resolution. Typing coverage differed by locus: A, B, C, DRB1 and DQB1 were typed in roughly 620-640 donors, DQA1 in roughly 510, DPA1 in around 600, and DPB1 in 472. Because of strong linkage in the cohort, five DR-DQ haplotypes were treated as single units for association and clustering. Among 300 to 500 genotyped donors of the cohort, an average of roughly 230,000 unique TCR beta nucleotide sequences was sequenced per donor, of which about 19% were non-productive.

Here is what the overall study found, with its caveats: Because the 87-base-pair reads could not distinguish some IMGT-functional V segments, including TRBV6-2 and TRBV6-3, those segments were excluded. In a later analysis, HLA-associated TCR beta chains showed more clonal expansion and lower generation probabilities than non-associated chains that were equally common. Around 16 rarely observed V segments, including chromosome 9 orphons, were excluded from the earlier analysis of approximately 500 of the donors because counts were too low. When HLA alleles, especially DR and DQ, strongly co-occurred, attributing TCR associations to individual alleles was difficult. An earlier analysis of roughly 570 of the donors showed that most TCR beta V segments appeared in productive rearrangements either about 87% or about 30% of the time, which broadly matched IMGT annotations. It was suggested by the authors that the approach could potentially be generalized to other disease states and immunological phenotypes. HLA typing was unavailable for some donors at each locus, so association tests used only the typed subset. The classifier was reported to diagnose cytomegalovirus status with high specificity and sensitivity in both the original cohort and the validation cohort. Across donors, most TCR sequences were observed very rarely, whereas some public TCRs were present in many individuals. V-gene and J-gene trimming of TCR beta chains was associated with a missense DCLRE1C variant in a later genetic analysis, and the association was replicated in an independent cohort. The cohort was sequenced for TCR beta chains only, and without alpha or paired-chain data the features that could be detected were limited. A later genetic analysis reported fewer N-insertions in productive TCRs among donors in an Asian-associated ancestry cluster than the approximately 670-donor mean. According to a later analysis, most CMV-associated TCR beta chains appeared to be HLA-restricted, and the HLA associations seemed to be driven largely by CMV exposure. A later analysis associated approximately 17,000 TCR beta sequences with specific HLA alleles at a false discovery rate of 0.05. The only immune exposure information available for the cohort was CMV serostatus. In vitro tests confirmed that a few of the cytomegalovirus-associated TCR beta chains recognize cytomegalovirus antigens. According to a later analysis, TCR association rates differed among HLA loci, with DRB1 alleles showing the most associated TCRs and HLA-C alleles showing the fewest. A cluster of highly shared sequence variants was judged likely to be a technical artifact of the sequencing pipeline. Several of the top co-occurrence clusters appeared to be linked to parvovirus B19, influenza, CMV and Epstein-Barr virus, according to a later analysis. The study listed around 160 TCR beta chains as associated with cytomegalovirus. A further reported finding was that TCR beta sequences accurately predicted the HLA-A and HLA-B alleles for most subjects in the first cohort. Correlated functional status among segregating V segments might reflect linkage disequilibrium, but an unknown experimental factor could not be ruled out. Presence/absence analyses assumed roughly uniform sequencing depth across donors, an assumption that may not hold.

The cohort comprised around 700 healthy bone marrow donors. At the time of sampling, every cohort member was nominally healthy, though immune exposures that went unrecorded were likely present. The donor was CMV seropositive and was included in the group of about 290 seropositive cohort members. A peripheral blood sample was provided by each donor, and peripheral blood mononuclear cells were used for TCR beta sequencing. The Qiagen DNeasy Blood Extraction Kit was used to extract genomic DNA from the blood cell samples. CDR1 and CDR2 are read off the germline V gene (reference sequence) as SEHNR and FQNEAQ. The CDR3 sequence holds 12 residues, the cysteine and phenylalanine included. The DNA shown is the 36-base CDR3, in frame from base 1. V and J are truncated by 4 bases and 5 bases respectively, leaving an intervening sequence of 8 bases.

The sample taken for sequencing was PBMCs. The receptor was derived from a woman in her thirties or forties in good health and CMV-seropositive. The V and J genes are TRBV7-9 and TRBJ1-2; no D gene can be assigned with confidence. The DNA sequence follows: TGTGCCAGCAGCTCGCAGGCTTATGGCTACACCTTC. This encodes CASSSQAYGYTF.